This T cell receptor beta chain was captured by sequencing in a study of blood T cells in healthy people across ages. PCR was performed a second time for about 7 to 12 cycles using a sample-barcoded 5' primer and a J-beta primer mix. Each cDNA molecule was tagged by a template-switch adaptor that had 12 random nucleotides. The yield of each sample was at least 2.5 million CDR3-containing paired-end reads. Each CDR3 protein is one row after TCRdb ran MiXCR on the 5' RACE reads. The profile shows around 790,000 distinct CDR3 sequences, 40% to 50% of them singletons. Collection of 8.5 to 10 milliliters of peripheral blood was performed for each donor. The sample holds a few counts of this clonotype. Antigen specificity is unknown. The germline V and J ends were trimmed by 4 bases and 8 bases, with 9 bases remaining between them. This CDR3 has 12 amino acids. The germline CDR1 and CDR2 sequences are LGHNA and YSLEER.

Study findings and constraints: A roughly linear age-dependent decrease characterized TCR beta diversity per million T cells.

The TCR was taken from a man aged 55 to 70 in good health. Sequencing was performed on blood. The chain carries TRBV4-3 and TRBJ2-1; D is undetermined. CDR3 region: CASSRVSDEQFF. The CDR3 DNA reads TGCGCCAGCAGCCGGGTGAGCGATGAGCAGTTCTTC.